This T cell receptor beta chain was sequenced in a study of T cells expressing NK-cell markers (dated by TCRdb to about 2020). About the study as a whole: Fewer than ten donors provided sorted CD3+CD56+NKG2C+, CD3+CD56+NKG2C- and CD3+CD56-NKG2C+ T-cell subsets, whose TCR beta-chain repertoires were profiled. Among the eight sequenced donors, seven were HCMV-seropositive and one was HCMV-seronegative. The eight sequenced donors were randomly selected healthy volunteers, three men and five women. Libraries were sequenced as 2 x 150 bp reads on Illumina HiSeq 2000/2500, MiSeq or NextSeq. What the research found in general, with its limitations: In roughly 6 donors, the dominant CD3+CD56+NKG2C+ clonotypes were found to rank among the top 10 CD8+ clonotypes and to make up about 1.0-7.5% of CD8+ T cells. It remained unclear whether the expanded NKG2C-expressing T cell clones were specific for HCMV antigens. Those dominant clonotypes were again the most abundant among CD3+CD56-NKG2C+ cells in a handful of donors, at roughly 28.3-65%.

HCMV-specific IgG was detected in serum with a commercial ELISA kit to determine HCMV serostatus. Peripheral blood mononuclear cells were isolated from blood by Ficoll density gradient centrifugation. In regard to this clonotype: Which antigen it targets is not known.

The CDR3 contains 17 residues, cysteine and phenylalanine counted. The entry carries no DNA sequence. Taken from the germline V gene (reference sequence), the CDR1 and CDR2 loops are SGHKS and YYEKEE. The sequencer listed for this sample is Illumina HiSeq 2000. 5'RACE template switching, by which a universal primer site and unique molecular identifiers were added, was used to make TCR beta cDNA libraries. Synthesis of cDNA was primed from the TCR beta constant segment and was followed by two consecutive PCR amplification steps. The study's own analysis went as follows. MIGEC was used to demultiplex reads and group the reads by UMI, and MiTCR was used to assemble and quantify clonotypes. To exclude erroneous sequences, only TCR cDNA sequences supported by at least two reads were retained. The tcR package was used for downstream repertoire analysis, and clonotypes were matched between fractions using CDR3 nucleotide sequence together with V segment. VDJmatch was used to annotate antigen specificity against VDJdb, with one amino acid substitution in CDR3 permitted. TCRdb reprocessed the reads, reporting each CDR3 protein sequence once and no DNA. For this entry, the V and J calls and clone size follow TCRdb and not the study's own pipeline. In this sample's table one finds 400,000 to 550,000 distinct CDR3 sequences. The ten biggest clones cover 6% to 9.5% of the sample.

The specimen was blood T cells: a sorted CD56 or NKG2C T cell subset, CD4+ or CD8+ T cells, or bulk PBMC T cells (not recorded which). This sequence was found in a woman between 18 and 75 years old in good health. The V gene is TRBV5-5 and the J gene is TRBJ2-3; TCRdb selects TRBD2, and the lack of DNA leaves this call unchecked. The CDR3 corresponds to CASSFPRLPEVADTQYF.